These 23 T cell receptor beta chains came from one sample sequenced in a study of cytomegalovirus exposure and HLA in healthy donors. Data came from immunoSEQ multiplex PCR; TCRdb stores just in-frame clones and leaves some out. The sample includes 130,000 or so clones, about nine tenths of them seen just once. The sample was PBMCs. The receptors here all came from a woman in her 30s in good health and CMV-seropositive.

The genes are TRBV7-9 and TRBJ2-2; TRBD1 might be the D (6 bases). The germline CDR1 and CDR2 sequences are SEHNR and FQNEAQ (reference sequence). The CDR3 loop spans 15 amino acids. Trimming shortened V by 5 bases and J by 2 bases, and 12 bases separated the two germline ends. The CDR3 loop is CASSPGTTNTGELFF. CDR3 DNA sequence: TGTGCCAGCAGCCCCGGGACAACTAACACCGGGGAGCTGTTTTTT.

The rearrangement joins TRBV5-1 to TRBJ2-7, with TRBD2 identical over 9 bases. Per the germline V gene, CDR1 is SGHRS and CDR2 is YFSETQ. The CDR3 has 15 amino acids. V gave up 4 bases and J gave up 6 bases; unmatched junction bases: 11. The CDR3 sequence: CASSPFGGGASEQYF. The DNA for the CDR3 is TGCGCCAGCAGCCCTTTTGGCGGGGGGGCTAGCGAGCAGTACTTC.

V gene TRBV6-1 combines with J gene TRBJ2-7, with D possibly being TRBD1 (6 bases). Trimming took off 2 bases at V and 2 bases at J, with 19 bases between the two ends. This CDR3 has 17 residues. Germline assignment: CDR1 MNHNS and CDR2 SASEGT. In DNA, the CDR3 is TGTGCCAGCAGTGAAAAGGGGGAAGGAGACAAAGCCTACGAGCAGTACTTC. Residues: CASSEKGEGDKAYEQYF.

The chain uses TRBV6-1 and TRBJ2-1, with TRBD2 identical over 8 bases. Looked up from germline, CDR1 is MNHNS and CDR2 is SASEGT. The junction had 5 bases not matched to a gene; V was cut back by 7 bases and J by 3 bases. The CDR3 contains 14 residues. The CDR3 here is CASKRSGSYNEQFF. In DNA form, the CDR3 reads TGTGCCAGCAAAAGGAGCGGGAGCTACAATGAGCAGTTCTTC.

As for this clone: The junction differs from germline at one of its ends, possibly a read error. V usage is TRBV6-5 and J usage is TRBJ2-7; D gene ambiguous. Germline V gene data show CDR1 as MNHEY and CDR2 as SVGAGI. The CDR3 is 13 amino acids. As DNA, the CDR3 is TGCGCCAGCAGTGAAGCCGACAAGTACGAGCAGTACTTC. Translating it yields CASSEADKYEQYF.

The chain has TRBV2 and TRBJ1-5, with 8 bases that match TRBD1. V dropped 6 bases and J dropped 6; count of bases not matched to a gene: 7. This CDR3 is built from 14 residues. The V gene's germline CDR1 is SNHLY and CDR2 FYNNEI. CDR3: CASSPGGMAQPQHF. The CDR3 bases are TGTGCCAGCAGCCCAGGGGGCATGGCTCAGCCCCAGCATTTT.

This sequence joins TRBV5-1 and TRBJ2-1; 10 positions match TRBD1. The CDR3 length is 15 residues. The germline gives CDR1 SGHRS, CDR2 YFSETQ. V trimming: 4 bases; J trimming: 9 bases; junction bases outside the gene matches: 10. DNA of the CDR3: TGCGCCAGCAGCCCCACCGGGACAGGGGCGGGTGAGCAGTTCTTC. It specifies CASSPTGTGAGEQFF.

Concerning this clone: Being one base from a much bigger clone, this may be a read error. The gene calls are TRBV5-6 and TRBJ1-2; D possibly corresponds to TRBD1 (5 bases). V was clipped by 0 bases and J by 4 bases, with 7 bases between them. The CDR3 consists of 13 residues. Germline V gives CDR1 SGHDT, CDR2 YYEEEE. CDR3 in amino acids: CASSLGQLYGYTF. The CDR3 nucleotides are TGTGCCAGCAGCTTGGGACAGCTCTATGGCTACACCTTC.

V is TRBV11-3 and J is TRBJ2-1, with D possibly matching TRBD2 (6 bases). This CDR3 has 16 residues. The ends were cut back, 2 bases at V and 2 bases at J, with 13 bases in the middle. The germline V gene encodes CDR1 SGHNT and CDR2 YENEEA. The CDR3 nucleotides read TGTGCCAGCAGCTTACGGGTTAGCGGAACCTACAATGAGCAGTTCTTC. Its translation is CASSLRVSGTYNEQFF.

The rearrangement links TRBV19 to TRBJ2-7; TRBD1 matches 9 bases. Germline trimming cut 5 bases from V and 6 bases from J; bases unmatched to any gene: 14. The CDR3 totals 16 residues. Germline loops: CDR1 LNHDA, CDR2 SQIVND (reference sequence). The CDR3 DNA reads as TGTGCCAGTAGTCTGACACCGGGACAGGGATCCCCCGAGCAGTACTTC. Protein sequence: CASSLTPGQGSPEQYF.

V is TRBV9 and J is TRBJ2-3; possibly TRBD1 for D (5 bases). The CDR3 is 14 residues long. The V and J ends lost 3 bases and 0 bases respectively, with 8 bases between them. Germline V CDR1 and CDR2: SGDLS, YYNGEE. CDR3 sequence (DNA): TGTGCCAGCAGCGCAGGGTTTAGCACAGATACGCAGTATTTT. This gives the protein CASSAGFSTDTQYF.

V is TRBV11-3 and J is TRBJ1-2; weak D call: TRBD1 (6 bases). CDR3 length: 15 amino acids. CDR1 and CDR2 from the germline V gene are SGHNT and YENEEA. Deletions cut 5 bases from V and 7 bases from J, with 20 bases between. The CDR3 loop is CASSLTTTGPGGYTF. In DNA form, the CDR3 reads TGTGCCAGCAGCCTAACTACCACAGGGCCGGGTGGCTACACCTTC.

V and J are TRBV9 and TRBJ1-5; TRBD1 might be the D (6 bases). V lost 0 bases and J 7 bases, leaving 17 bases between the germline ends. The CDR3 length is 16 residues. Germline values: CDR1 SGDLS, CDR2 YYNGEE. The CDR3 is CASSVGPDTGMQPQHF. As DNA, the CDR3 is TGTGCCAGCAGCGTAGGACCGGATACAGGGATGCAGCCCCAGCATTTT.

CDR3 nucleotide sequence: TGCGCCAGCAGCTTGGCTTGGCGGGGGAACTATGGCTACACCTTC. Its protein is CASSLAWRGNYGYTF. The chain couples TRBV5-1 to TRBJ1-2, with a possible D match to TRBD1 (5 bases). Trimming cost V 0 bases and J 2 bases, with 11 bases left between them. CDR1 is SGHRS, CDR2 YFSETQ, per germline. The CDR3 extends over 15 amino acids. The whole variable domain, filled in from reference TRBV5-1 and TRBJ1-2, reads KAGVTQTPRYLIKTRGQQVTLSCSPISGHRSVSWYQQTPGQGLQFLFEYFSETQRNKGNFPGRFSGRQFSNSRSEMNVSTLELGDSALYLCASSLAWRGNYGYTFGSGTRLTVV.

DNA for the CDR3: TGTGCCAGCAGGTTTCAGGGCAGCTCCTACGAGCAGTACTTC. This sequence encodes CASRFQGSSYEQYF. V is TRBV5-6 and J is TRBJ2-7; D may be TRBD1 (5 bases). V was trimmed by 5 bases and J by 0 bases, leaving 12 bases between them. CDR1 SGHDT and CDR2 YYEEEE come from the germline V gene. The length of the CDR3 is 14 residues.

The chain carries TRBV2 and TRBJ2-1; 7 bases match TRBD2. The J segment lost 2 bases and the V segment lost 5 bases, leaving 12 bases of the junction unmatched. This CDR3 spans 17 amino acids. The V gene's germline CDR1 is SNHLY and CDR2 FYNNEI. CDR3 in DNA: TGTGCCAGCAGTCTGTCTAGCGGAGGGAATACCTACAATGAGCAGTTCTTC. It specifies CASSLSSGGNTYNEQFF.

The gene calls are TRBV10-2 and TRBJ1-5; 10 bases agree with TRBD1. Germline CDR1 WSHSY, CDR2 SAAADI. After removal of 6 bases from V and 6 bases from J, the junction contained 2 bases not matched to a gene. The CDR3 has 13 residues. The CDR3 sequence: CASRGQGGQPQHF. CDR3 sequence (DNA): TGCGCCAGCAGAGGACAGGGGGGTCAGCCCCAGCATTTT.

This clone was seen a handful of times. The chain links TRBV6-6 to TRBJ2-3; no firm D call. The V end lost 8 bases, the J end lost 5 bases, and 14 bases lay between the germline ends. The germline gives CDR1 MNHNY, CDR2 SVGAGI (reference sequence). The CDR3 is 13 amino acids. The CDR3 coding sequence is TGTGCCAGCCGATTTTCCTTGCGAGATACGCAGTATTTT. Translated: CASRFSLRDTQYF.

J is TRBJ2-5 and V is TRBV6-5; 10 nucleotides line up with TRBD2. CDR1 and CDR2 from the germline V gene are MNHEY and SVGAGI. This CDR3 contains 15 residues. The junction had 3 bases not matched to a gene; V was cut back by 2 bases and J by 3 bases. For the CDR3, the DNA is TGTGCCAGCAGTTACCGGACTAGCGGCAAAGAGACCCAGTACTTC. As protein: CASSYRTSGKETQYF.

The chain recombines TRBV5-4 with TRBJ2-7; 13 nucleotides agree with TRBD2. This CDR3 has 16 residues. Trimming at V came to 3 bases and at J to 2 bases, leaving 5 bases not matched to a gene. Germline V gives CDR1 SGHNT, CDR2 YYREEE (reference sequence). The CDR3: CASSSGTSGIPYEQYF. In DNA form, the CDR3 reads TGTGCCAGCAGCTCCGGGACTAGCGGGATACCCTACGAGCAGTACTTC.

This clone was seen a handful of times. The V call is TRBV18, the J call TRBJ2-2; perhaps TRBD1 as D (6 bases). V shed 1 base and J shed 6 bases, with 15 bases lying between them. The CDR3 runs to 16 residues. The germline V gene has CDR1 KGHSH and CDR2 LQKENI. DNA of the CDR3: TGTGCCAGCTCACCACTGGGACAAGGGGCCCCCGGGGAGCTGTTTTTT. As protein: CASSPLGQGAPGELFF.

This chain links TRBV6-1 with TRBJ2-1, with D maybe TRBD1 (5 bases). The CDR3 runs 15 residues. The germline V gene encodes CDR1 MNHNS and CDR2 SASEGT. Trimming cost V 6 bases and J 0 bases, with 12 bases left between them. For the CDR3, the DNA is TGTGCCAGCAGAACCGAAGGACACTCCTACAATGAGCAGTTCTTC. It translates to CASRTEGHSYNEQFF.

The chain carries TRBV29-1 and TRBJ2-3, with 7 bases fitting TRBD2. Per the germline V gene, CDR1 is SQVTM and CDR2 is ANQGSEA. Trimming cost V 4 bases and J 4 bases; bases outside gene matches: 5. The CDR3 is 13 residues long. CDR3 nucleotide sequence: TGCAGCGTTGGCCGGGAGGAGGCAGATACGCAGTATTTT. Protein product: CSVGREEADTQYF.